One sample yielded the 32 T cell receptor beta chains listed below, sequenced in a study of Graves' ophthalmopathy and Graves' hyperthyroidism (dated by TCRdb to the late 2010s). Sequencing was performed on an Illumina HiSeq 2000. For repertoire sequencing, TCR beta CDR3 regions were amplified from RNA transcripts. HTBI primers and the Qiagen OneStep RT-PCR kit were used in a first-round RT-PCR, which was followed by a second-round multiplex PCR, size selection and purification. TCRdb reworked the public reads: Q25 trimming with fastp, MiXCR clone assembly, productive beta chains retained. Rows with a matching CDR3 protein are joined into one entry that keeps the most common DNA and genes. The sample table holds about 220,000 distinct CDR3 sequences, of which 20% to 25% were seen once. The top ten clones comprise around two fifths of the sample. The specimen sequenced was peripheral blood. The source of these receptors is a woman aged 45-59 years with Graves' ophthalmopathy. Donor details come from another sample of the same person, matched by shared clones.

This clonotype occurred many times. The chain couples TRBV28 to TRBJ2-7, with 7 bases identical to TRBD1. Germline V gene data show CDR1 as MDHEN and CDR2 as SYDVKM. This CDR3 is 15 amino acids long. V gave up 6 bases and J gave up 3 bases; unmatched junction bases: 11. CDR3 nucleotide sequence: TGTGCCAGCAGACGTCCCGGGACAGTCTTCTACGAGCAGTACTTC. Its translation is CASRRPGTVFYEQYF.

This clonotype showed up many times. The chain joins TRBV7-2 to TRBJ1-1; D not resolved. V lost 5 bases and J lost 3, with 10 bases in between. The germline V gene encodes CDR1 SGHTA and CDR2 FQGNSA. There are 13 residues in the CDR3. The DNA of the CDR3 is TGTGCCAGCAGCATTTATCGGGACACTGAAGCTTTCTTT. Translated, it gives CASSIYRDTEAFF.

CDR3 loop: CASSGHAYEQYF. CDR3 nucleotides: TGTGCCAGCAGCGGCCACGCCTACGAGCAGTACTTC. The chain recombines TRBV13 with TRBJ2-7, with D hard to call. The CDR3 covers 12 residues. The V end lost 5 bases, the J end lost 2 bases, and 7 bases lay between the germline ends. Germline V gene data show CDR1 as PRHDT and CDR2 as FYEKMQ (reference sequence).

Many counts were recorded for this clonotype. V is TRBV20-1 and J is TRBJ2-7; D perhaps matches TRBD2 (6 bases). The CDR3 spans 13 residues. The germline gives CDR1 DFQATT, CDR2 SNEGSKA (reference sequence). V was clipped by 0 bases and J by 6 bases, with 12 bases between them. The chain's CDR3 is CSAREPPGLEQYF. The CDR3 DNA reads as TGCAGTGCTAGAGAGCCCCCGGGACTCGAGCAGTACTTC.

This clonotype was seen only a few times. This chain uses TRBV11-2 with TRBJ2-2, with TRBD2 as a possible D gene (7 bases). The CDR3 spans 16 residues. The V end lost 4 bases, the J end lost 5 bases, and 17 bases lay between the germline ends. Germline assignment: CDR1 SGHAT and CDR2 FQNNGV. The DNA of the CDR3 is TGTGCCAGCAGCTCGAGAGGGGGGGTCCGAACCGGGGAGCTGTTTTTT. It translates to CASSSRGGVRTGELFF.

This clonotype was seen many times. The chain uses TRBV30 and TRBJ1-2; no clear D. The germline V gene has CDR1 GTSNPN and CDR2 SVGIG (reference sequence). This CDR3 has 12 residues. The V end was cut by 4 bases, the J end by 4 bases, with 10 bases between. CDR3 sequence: CAWNGDTYGYTF. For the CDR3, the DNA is TGTGCCTGGAATGGCGACACCTATGGCTACACCTTC.

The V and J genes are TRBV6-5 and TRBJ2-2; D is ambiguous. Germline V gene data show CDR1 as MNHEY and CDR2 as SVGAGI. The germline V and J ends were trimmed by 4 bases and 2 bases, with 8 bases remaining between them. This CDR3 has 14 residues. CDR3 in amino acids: CASSSQTNTGELFF. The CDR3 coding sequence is TGTGCCAGCAGTTCCCAAACCAACACCGGGGAGCTGTTTTTT.

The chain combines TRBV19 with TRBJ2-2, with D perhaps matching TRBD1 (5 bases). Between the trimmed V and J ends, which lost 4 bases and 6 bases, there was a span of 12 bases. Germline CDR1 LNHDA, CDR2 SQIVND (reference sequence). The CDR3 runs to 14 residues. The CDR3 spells CASSRQKGAGELFF. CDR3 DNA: TGTGCCAGTAGTAGACAGAAAGGGGCCGGGGAGCTGTTTTTT.

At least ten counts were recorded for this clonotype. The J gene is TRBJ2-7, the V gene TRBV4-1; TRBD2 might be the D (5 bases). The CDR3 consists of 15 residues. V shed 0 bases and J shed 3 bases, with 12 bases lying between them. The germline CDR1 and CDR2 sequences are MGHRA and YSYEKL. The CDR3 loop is CASSQEQADYYEQYF. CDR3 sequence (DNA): TGCGCCAGCAGCCAAGAGCAAGCAGACTACTACGAGCAGTACTTC.

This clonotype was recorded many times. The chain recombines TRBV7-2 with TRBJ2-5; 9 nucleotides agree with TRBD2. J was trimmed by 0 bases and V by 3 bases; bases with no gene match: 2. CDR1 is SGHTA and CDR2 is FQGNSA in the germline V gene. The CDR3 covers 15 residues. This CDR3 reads CASSLGLAYQETQYF. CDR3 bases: TGTGCCAGCAGCTTGGGACTAGCCTACCAAGAGACCCAGTACTTC. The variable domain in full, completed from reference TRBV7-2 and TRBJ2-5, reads GAGVSQSPSNKVTEKGKDVELRCDPISGHTALYWYRQSLGQGLEFLIYFQGNSAPDKSGLPSDRFSAERTGGSVSTLTIQRTQQEDSAVYLCASSLGLAYQETQYFGPGTRLLVL.

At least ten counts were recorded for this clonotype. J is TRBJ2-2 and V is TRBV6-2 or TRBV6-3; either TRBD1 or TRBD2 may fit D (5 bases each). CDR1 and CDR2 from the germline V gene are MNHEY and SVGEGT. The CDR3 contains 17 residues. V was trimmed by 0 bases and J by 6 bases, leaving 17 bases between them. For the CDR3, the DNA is TGTGCCAGCAGTTACTCGAGGGTAGCAGGGCTTGCCGGGGAGCTGTTTTTT. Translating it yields CASSYSRVAGLAGELFF.

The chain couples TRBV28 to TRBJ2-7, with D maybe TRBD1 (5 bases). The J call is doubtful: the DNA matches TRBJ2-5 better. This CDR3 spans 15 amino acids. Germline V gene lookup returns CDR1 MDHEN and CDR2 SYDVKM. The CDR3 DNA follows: TGTGCCAGCAGTGGTGGAGCCAGGGCGCGAGAGACCCAGTACTTC. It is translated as CASSGGARARETQYF.

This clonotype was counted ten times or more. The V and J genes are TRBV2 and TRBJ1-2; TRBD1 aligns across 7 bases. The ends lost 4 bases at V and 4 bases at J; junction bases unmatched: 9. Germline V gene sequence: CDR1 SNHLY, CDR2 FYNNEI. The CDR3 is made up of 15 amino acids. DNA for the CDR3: TGTGCCAGCAGTGGAATCGAGGGGGCTTCCTATGGCTACACCTTC. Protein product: CASSGIEGASYGYTF.

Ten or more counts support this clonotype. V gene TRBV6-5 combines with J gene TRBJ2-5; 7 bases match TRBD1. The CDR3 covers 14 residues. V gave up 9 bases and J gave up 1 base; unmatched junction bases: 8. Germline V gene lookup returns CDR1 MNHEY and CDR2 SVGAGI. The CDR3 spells CARERTGAQETQYF. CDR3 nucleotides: TGTGCCAGAGAACGTACAGGGGCCCAAGAGACCCAGTACTTC.

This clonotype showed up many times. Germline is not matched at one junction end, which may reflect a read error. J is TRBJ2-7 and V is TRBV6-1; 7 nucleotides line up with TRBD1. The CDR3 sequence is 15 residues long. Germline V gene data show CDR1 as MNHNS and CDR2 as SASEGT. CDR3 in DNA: TGTGCCAGCAGCGAAGAGGGACAGTCCTTCTACGAGCAGTACTTC. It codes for CASSEEGQSFYEQYF.

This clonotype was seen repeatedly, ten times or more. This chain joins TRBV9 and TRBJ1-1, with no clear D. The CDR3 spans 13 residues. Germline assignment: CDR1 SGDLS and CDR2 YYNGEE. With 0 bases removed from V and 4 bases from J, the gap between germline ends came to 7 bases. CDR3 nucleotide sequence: TGTGCCAGCAGCGTAGTCCGGGGCACTGAAGCTTTCTTT. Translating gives CASSVVRGTEAFF. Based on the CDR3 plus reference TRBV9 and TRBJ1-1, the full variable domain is DSGVTQTPKHLITATGQRVTLRCSPRSGDLSVYWYQQSLDQGLQFLIQYYNGEERAKGNILERFSAQQFPDLHSELNLSSLELGDSALYFCASSVVRGTEAFFGQGTRLTVV.

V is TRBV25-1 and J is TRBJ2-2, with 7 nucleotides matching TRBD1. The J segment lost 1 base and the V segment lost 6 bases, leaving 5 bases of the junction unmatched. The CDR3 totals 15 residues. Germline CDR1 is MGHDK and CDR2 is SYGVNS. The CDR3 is CASRLRQGNTGELFF. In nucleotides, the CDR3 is TGTGCCAGCAGGCTAAGACAGGGGAACACCGGGGAGCTGTTTTTT.

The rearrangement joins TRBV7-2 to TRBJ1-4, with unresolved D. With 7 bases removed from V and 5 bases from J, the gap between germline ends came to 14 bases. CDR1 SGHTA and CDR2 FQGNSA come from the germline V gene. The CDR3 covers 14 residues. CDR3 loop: CASTPGRGNEKLFF. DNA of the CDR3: TGTGCCAGCACCCCGGGCCGGGGAAATGAAAAACTGTTTTTT.

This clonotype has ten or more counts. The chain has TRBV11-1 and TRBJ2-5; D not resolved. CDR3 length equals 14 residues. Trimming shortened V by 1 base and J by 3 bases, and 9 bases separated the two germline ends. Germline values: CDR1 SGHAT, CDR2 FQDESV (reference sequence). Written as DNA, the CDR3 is TGTGCCAGCAGCTTAGAGGGCAGAAAAGAGACCCAGTACTTC. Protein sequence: CASSLEGRKETQYF.

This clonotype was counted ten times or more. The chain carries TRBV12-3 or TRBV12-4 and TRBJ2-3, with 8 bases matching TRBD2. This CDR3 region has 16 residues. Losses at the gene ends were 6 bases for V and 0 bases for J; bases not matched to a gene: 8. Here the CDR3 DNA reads TGTGCCAGCAGCCAACGGGGGGGAGGGAGCACAGATACGCAGTATTTT. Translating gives CASSQRGGGSTDTQYF.

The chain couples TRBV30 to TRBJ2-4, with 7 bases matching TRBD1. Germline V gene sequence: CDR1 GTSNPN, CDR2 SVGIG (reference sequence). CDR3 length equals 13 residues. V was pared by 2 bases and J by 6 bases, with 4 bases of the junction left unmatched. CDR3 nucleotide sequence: TGTGCCTGGAGTCAAACAGGGGTAAACATTCAGTACTTC. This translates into CAWSQTGVNIQYF.

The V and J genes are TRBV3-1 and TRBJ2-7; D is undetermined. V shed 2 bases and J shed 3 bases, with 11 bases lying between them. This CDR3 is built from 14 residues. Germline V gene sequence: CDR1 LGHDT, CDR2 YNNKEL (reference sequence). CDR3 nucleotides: TGTGCCAGCAGCCAATCCGACACAGACTACGAGCAGTACTTC. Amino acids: CASSQSDTDYEQYF.

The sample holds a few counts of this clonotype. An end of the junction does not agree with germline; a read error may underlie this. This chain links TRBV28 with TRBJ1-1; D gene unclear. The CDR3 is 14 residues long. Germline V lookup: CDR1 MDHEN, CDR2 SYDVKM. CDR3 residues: CASSLLIRNAEAFF. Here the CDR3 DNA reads TGTGCCAGCAGTTTGTTAATTCGGAACGCTGAAGCTTTCTTT.

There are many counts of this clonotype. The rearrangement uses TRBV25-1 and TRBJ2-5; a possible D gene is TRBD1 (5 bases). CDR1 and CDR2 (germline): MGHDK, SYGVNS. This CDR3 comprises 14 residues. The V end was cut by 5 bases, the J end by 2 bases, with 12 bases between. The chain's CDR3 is CASSLGRQQETQYF. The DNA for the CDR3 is TGTGCCAGCAGTTTGGGGCGACAGCAAGAGACCCAGTACTTC.

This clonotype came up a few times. In DNA, the CDR3 is TGTGCCAGCAGCCAAGATACAGGAGTCGGCAATCAGCCCCAGCATTTT. Its translation is CASSQDTGVGNQPQHF. The V gene is TRBV3-1, the J gene TRBJ1-5; D might be TRBD1 (5 bases). The CDR3 contains 16 residues. Deletions cut 0 bases from V and 2 bases from J, with 11 bases between. Germline CDR1 LGHDT, CDR2 YNNKEL (reference sequence).

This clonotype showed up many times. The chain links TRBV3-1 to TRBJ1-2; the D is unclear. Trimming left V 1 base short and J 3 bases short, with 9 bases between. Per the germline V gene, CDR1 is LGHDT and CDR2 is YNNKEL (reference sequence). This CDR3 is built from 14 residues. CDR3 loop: CASSQGFADYGYTF. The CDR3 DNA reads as TGTGCCAGCAGCCAAGGGTTCGCTGACTATGGCTACACCTTC.

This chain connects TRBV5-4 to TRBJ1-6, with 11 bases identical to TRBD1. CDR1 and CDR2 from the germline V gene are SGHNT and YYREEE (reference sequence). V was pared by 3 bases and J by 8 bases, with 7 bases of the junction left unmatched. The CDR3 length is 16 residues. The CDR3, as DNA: TGTGCCAGCAGCTACCCGGGACAGGGGGAAGATTCACCCCTCCACTTT. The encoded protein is CASSYPGQGEDSPLHF.

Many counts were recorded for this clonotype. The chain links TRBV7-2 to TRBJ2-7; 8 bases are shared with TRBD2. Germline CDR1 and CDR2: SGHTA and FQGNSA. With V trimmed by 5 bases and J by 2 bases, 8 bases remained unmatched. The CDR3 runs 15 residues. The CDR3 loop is CASSPGGDGTYEQYF. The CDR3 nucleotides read TGTGCCAGCAGCCCGGGGGGGGACGGAACCTACGAGCAGTACTTC.

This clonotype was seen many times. CDR3 sequence (DNA): TGTGCCAGCAGGTGGAACACCGGGGAGCTGTTTTTT. It specifies CASRWNTGELFF. V usage is TRBV2 and J usage is TRBJ2-2; D gene uncertain. This CDR3 contains 12 residues. The germline V and J ends were trimmed by 6 bases and 1 base, with 3 bases remaining between them. Germline CDR1 is SNHLY and CDR2 is FYNNEI.

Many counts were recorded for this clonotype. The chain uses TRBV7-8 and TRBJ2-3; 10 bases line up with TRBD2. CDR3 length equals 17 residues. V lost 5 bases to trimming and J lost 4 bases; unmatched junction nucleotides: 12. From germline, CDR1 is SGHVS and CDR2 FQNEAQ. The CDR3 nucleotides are TGTGCCAGCAGCCTACCCGGCCTAGCGGGAGTGTCAGATACGCAGTATTTT. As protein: CASSLPGLAGVSDTQYF.

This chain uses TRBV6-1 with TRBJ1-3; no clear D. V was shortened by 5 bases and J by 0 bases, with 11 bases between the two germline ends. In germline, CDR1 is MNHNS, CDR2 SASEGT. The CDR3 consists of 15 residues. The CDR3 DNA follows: TGTGCCAGCAGTACAACGTCGCACTCTGGAAACACCATATATTTT. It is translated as CASSTTSHSGNTIYF.

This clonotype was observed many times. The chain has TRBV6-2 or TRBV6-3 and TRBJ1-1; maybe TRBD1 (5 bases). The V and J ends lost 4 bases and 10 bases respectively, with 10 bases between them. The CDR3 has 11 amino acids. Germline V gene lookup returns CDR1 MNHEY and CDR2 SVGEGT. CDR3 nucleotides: TGTGCCAGCAGTTCTGGAGGGGCAGCTTTCTTT. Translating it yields CASSSGGAAFF.